These T cell receptor beta chains were read from a single sample in a study of shared clonotypes between healthy human individuals. Here immunoSEQ multiplex PCR was the method, and the copy in TCRdb shows in-frame clones only, minus some. The sample includes 2 million to 3 million clones, around 94% seen only once; the top ten take 0.13% to 0.15%. Sequencing was performed on naive CD4+ T cells sorted from blood. These receptors were collected from a man between 18 and 35 years old in good health. Each CDR3 is given with its conserved first and last residue. Clone size is given for some rows only: seen once, a few or many times, or a class if the clone is expanded.

V gene	J gene	clone size	CDR3 protein
TRBV18	TRBJ2-5	few	CASSPRQQETQYF
TRBV5-1	TRBJ2-4	once	CASSLAPGDSVQNIQYF
TRBV7-2	TRBJ2-7	.	CASSPGTGSSYEQYF
TRBV7-9	TRBJ2-4	.	CASSNLGDIWEGNIQYF
TRBV5-1	TRBJ2-3	.	CASSLGGTRSDTQYF
TRBV18	TRBJ2-7	.	CASSPPTSEQYF
TRBV20-1	TRBJ2-1	.	CSAPPGNEQFF
TRBV7-2	TRBJ1-6	.	CASSLGGGLGSLHF
TRBV7-3	TRBJ1-6	.	CASSFEGALENSPLHF
TRBV6-6	TRBJ1-5	.	CASRTGTQPQHF
TRBV2	TRBJ2-1	.	CATLNPNTYNEQFF
TRBV7-2	TRBJ2-3	.	CASSLGTSVSTDTQYF
TRBV6-5	TRBJ2-5	.	CASSYQDRKETQYF
TRBV18	TRBJ2-7	.	CASSRLSYEQYF
TRBV10-3	TRBJ2-5	.	CAISASGTSGETQYF
TRBV18	TRBJ1-2	.	CASSPPGPGGYTF
TRBV9	TRBJ2-3	.	CASSGAISYGTQYF
TRBV28	TRBJ1-1	.	CASSLVRTGGGWAFF
TRBV2	TRBJ1-3	once	CASNADRVGNTIYF
TRBV6-4	TRBJ2-7	.	CASMWDEQYF
TRBV6-5	TRBJ1-4	.	CASSPRQPSNEKLFF
TRBV7-8	TRBJ1-3	.	CASSLDREGNTIYF
TRBV29-1	TRBJ1-2	.	CSVMGAPEGYTF
TRBV9	TRBJ2-5	.	CASSEGDSGTQYF
TRBV6-6	TRBJ1-2	.	CASSYHRGAYGYTF
TRBV9	TRBJ2-3	.	CASSAGTKRSDTQYF
TRBV6-5	TRBJ1-1	.	CASSYGSYTEAFF
TRBV4-1	TRBJ2-1	.	CASSRNGQGAGDEQFF
TRBV6-5	TRBJ1-4	.	CASSSNREKLFF
TRBV18	TRBJ1-1	.	CASSPIFGQGHNTEAFF
TRBV9	TRBJ2-2	.	CASSKAGENTGELFF
TRBV6-5	.	.	CASRRDRAYEQYF
TRBV28	TRBJ1-4	.	CASSRVTNEKLFF
TRBV7-9	TRBJ2-7	.	CASSLGGTGTSEQYF
TRBV27	TRBJ2-5	.	CASSPRPKSSGGAAETQYF
TRBV9	TRBJ1-5	.	CASSAGVGGNQPQHF
TRBV4-2	TRBJ2-2	.	CASSQDWRGTTNTGELFF